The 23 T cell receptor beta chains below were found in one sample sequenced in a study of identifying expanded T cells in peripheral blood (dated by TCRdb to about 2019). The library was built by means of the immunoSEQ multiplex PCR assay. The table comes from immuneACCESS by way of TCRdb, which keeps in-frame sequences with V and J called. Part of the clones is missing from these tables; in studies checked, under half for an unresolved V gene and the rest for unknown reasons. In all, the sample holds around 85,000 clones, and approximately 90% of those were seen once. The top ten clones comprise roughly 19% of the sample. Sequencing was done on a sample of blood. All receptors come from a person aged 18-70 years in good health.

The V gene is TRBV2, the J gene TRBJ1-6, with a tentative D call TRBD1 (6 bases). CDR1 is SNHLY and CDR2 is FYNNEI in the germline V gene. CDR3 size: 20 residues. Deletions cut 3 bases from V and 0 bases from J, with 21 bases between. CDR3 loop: CASSDQGSSYISSYNSPLHF. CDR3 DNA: TGTGCCAGCAGTGACCAGGGGTCCTCGTACATTAGCTCCTATAATTCACCCCTCCACTTT.

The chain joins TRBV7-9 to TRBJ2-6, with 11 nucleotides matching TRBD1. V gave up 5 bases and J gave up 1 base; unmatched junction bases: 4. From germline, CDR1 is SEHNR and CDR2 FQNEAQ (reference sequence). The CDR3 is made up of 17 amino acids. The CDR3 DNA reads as TGTGCCAGCAGCGTCCGGGACAGGGGGTCTGGGGCCAACGTCCTGACTTTC. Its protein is CASSVRDRGSGANVLTF.

Here the CDR3 reads CASSLVEGGRGYTF. The CDR3 DNA reads TGTGCCAGCAGCTTAGTGGAGGGTGGTCGTGGCTACACCTTC. The V call is TRBV11-2, the J call TRBJ1-2; no clear D gene. The CDR3 loop spans 14 amino acids. From germline, CDR1 is SGHAT and CDR2 FQNNGV. The ends were cut back, 1 base at V and 7 bases at J, with 13 bases in the middle.

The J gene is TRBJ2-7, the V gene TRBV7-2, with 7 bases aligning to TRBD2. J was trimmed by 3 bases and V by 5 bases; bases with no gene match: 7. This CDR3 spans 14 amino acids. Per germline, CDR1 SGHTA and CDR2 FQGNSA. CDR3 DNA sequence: TGTGCCAGCAGCCCCCCGGGGGGAGGCTACGAGCAGTACTTC. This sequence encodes CASSPPGGGYEQYF.

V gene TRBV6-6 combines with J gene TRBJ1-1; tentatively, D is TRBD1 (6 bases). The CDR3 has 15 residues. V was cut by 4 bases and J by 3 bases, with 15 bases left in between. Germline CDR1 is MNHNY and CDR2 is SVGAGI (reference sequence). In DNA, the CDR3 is TGTGCCAGCAGTTTAGGACAGTCTGAGTACACTGAAGCTTTCTTT. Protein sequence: CASSLGQSEYTEAFF.

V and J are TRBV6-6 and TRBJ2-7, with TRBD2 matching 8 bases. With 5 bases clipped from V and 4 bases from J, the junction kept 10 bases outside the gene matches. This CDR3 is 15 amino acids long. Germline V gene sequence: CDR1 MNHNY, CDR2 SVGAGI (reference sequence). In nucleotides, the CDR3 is TGTGCCAGCAGTGCCGTGAGCGGGGGTGTATACGAGCAGTACTTC. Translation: CASSAVSGGVYEQYF.

The CDR3 DNA reads as TGTGCCAGCAGTGTTAGCGGGAGAGAGACCCAGTACTTC. It is translated as CASSVSGRETQYF. The chain uses TRBV9 and TRBJ2-5, with TRBD2 identical over 9 bases. The CDR3 is 13 residues long. Germline CDR1 SGDLS, CDR2 YYNGEE. Trimming removed 5 bases from V and 4 bases from J; junction bases left unmatched: 3.

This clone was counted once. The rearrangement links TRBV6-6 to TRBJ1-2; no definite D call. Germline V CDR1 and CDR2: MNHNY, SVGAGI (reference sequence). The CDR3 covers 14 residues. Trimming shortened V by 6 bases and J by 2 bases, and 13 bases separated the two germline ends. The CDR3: CASSKLTENYGYTF. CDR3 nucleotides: TGTGCCAGCAGCAAACTAACCGAGAACTATGGCTACACCTTC.

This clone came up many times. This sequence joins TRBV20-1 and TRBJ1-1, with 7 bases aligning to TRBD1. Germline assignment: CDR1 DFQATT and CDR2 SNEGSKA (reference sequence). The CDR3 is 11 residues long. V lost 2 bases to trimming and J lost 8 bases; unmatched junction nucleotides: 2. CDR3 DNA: TGCAGTGCTAGAAGGGGACAGGAAGCTTTCTTT. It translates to CSARRGQEAFF.

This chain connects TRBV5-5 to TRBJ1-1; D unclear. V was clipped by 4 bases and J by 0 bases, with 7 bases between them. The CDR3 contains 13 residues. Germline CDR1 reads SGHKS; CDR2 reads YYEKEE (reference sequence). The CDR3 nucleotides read TGTGCCAGCAGCCTGATCATGAACACTGAAGCTTTCTTT. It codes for CASSLIMNTEAFF.

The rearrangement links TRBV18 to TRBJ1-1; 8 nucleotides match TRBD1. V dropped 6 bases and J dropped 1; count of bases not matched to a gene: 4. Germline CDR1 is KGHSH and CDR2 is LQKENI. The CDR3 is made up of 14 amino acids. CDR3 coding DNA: TGTGCCAGCTCCGGACAGGGCGAGAACACTGAAGCTTTCTTT. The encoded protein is CASSGQGENTEAFF.

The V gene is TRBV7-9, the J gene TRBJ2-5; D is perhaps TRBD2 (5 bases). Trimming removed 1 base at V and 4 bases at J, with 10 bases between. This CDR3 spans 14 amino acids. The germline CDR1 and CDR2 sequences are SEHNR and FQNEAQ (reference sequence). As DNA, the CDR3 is TGTGCCAGCAGCTTAGGAGGGTCTGCAGAGACCCAGTACTTC. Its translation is CASSLGGSAETQYF. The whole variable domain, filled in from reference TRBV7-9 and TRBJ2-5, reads DTGVSQNPRHKITKRGQNVTFRCDPISEHNRLYWYRQTLGQGPEFLTYFQNEAQLEKSRLLSDRFSAERPKGSFSTLEIQRTEQGDSAMYLCASSLGGSAETQYFGPGTRLLVL.

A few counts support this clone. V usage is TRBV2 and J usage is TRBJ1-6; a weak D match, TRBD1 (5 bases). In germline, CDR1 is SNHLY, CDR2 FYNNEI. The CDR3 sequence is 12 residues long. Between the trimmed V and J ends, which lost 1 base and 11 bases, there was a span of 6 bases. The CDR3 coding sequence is TGTGCCAGCAGTGAAGGGGGGACACCCCTCCACTTT. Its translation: CASSEGGTPLHF.

The CDR3, as DNA: TGTGCCAGCAGCTTAGGTAGCGGTTCCTACAATGAGCAGTTCTTC. Protein: CASSLGSGSYNEQFF. The chain carries TRBV7-9 and TRBJ2-1, with a weak D call TRBD2 (6 bases). V was cut by 1 base and J by 1 base, with 8 bases left in between. Germline lookup yields CDR1 SEHNR and CDR2 FQNEAQ (reference sequence). The CDR3 is 15 residues long.

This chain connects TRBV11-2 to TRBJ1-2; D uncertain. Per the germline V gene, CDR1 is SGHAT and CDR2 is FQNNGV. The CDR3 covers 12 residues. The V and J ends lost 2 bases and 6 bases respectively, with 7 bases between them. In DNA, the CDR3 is TGTGCCAGCAGCTTAAACGAGGATGGCTACACCTTC. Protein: CASSLNEDGYTF.

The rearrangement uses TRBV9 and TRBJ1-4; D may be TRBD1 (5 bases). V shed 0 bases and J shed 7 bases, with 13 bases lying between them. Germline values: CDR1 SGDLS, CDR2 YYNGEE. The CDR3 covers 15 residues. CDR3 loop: CASSVGGRRAEKLFF. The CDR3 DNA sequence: TGTGCCAGCAGCGTAGGGGGACGGAGGGCTGAAAAACTGTTTTTT.

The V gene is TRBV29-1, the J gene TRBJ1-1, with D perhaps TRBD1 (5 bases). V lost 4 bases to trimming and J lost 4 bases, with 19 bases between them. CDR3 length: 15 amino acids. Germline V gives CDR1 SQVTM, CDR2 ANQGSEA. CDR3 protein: CSVAGSDRGGTEAFF. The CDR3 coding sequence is TGCAGCGTTGCGGGGAGTGACCGGGGGGGCACTGAAGCTTTCTTT.

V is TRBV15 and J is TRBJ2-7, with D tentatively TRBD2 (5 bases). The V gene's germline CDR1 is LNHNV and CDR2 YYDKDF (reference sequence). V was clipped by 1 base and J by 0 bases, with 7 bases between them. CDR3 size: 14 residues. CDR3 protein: CATSRGGDSYEQYF. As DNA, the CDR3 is TGTGCCACCAGCAGAGGGGGAGACTCCTACGAGCAGTACTTC.

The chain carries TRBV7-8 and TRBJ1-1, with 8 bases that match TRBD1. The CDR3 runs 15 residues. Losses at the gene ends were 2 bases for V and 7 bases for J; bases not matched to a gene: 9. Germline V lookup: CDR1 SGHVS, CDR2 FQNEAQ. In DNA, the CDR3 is TGTGCCAGCAGCTTATTTACAGGGGGTTTCGGTGAAGCTTTCTTT. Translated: CASSLFTGGFGEAFF.

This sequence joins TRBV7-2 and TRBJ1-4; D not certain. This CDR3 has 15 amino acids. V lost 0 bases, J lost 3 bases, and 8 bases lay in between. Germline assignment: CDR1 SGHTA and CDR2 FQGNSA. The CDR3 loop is CASSLAPGSNEKLFF. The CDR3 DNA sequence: TGTGCCAGCAGCTTAGCCCCGGGGTCTAATGAAAAACTGTTTTTT.

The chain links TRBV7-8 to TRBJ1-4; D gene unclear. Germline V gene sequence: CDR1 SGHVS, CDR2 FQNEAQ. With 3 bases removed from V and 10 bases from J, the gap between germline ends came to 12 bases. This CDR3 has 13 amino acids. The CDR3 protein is CASSFSSVGKLFF. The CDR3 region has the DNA TGTGCCAGCAGCTTCTCATCGGTCGGAAAACTGTTTTTT.

The CDR3 nucleotides are TGCGCCAGCAGCAGCGGCCGGGACTACAATGAGCAGTTCTTC. It encodes CASSSGRDYNEQFF. The chain recombines TRBV5-1 with TRBJ2-1, with D possibly being TRBD2 (5 bases). The germline V gene has CDR1 SGHRS and CDR2 YFSETQ. The CDR3 totals 14 residues. V was trimmed by 4 bases and J by 3 bases, leaving 11 bases between them. The full variable domain, in which reference TRBV5-1 and TRBJ2-1 provide the parts outside the CDR3, is KAGVTQTPRYLIKTRGQQVTLSCSPISGHRSVSWYQQTPGQGLQFLFEYFSETQRNKGNFPGRFSGRQFSNSRSEMNVSTLELGDSALYLCASSSGRDYNEQFFGPGTRLTVL.

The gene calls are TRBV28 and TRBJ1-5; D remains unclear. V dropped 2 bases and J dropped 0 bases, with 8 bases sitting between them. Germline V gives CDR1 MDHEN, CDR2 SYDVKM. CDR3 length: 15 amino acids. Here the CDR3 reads CASSLISGSNQPQHF. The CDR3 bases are TGTGCCAGCAGTTTAATCAGCGGTAGCAATCAGCCCCAGCATTTT.